This T cell receptor (beta chain) was recovered during a study of beta chain features in type 1 diabetes. Germline CDR1 is SNHLY and CDR2 is FYNNEI. This CDR3 region has 11 residues. Trimming took 7 bases from V and 6 from J, leaving 9 bases between them. The authors reverse transcribed all of the isolated RNA, so sequencing captured expressed TCRB transcripts. TCRdb's table, derived via immunoSEQ multiplex PCR, lists solely in-frame clones and lacks some. The repertoire holds 150,000 or so clones, with 7% to 10% as singletons. This clone was seen more than once but under ten times. The chain couples TRBV2 to TRBJ1-2, with D uncertain. This TCR came from a woman aged 18-29 years in good health. Sequencing was done on a sample of central memory CD4+ T cells from blood. The CDR3 is CASTRQNGYTF. CDR3 DNA: TGTGCCAGCACACGACAAAATGGCTACACCTTC.